Listed below are T cell receptor beta chains from one sample, sequenced in a study of T-cell memory formation after mild COVID-19. From the 5' RACE reads, TCRdb called clonotypes with MiXCR, one entry per CDR3 protein. The sample lists hundreds of thousands of distinct CDR3 sequences; 20% to 25% were seen once. Sequencing was performed on PBMCs or a T cell subset sorted from them (not recorded which). These receptors all stem from an adult woman who had mild COVID-19 (a few samples of this study predate the infection). Cell type and time point are not known. CDR3s include the opening cysteine and the closing phenylalanine or tryptophan. D genes are given only for firm matches. Clone size is shown for a subset of rows, as once, few, many or a class of expanded clone.

v_gene: TRBV7-2; j_gene: TRBJ1-5; abundance: .; d_gene: .; len: 13; CDR3aa: CASSLTTAQPQHF; CDR3nt: TGTGCCAGCAGTTTGACGACAGCTCAGCCCCAGCATTTT
v_gene: TRBV14; j_gene: TRBJ1-2; abundance: .; d_gene: .; len: 11; CDR3aa: CASSQAGGYTF; CDR3nt: TGTGCCAGCAGCCAAGCGGGGGGCTACACCTTC
v_gene: TRBV6-6; j_gene: TRBJ2-7; abundance: .; d_gene: TRBD1; len: 14; CDR3aa: CASSSPGGKNEQYF; CDR3nt: TGTGCCAGCAGTTCACCAGGGGGCAAGAACGAGCAGTACTTC
v_gene: TRBV5-6; j_gene: TRBJ2-2; abundance: few; d_gene: .; len: 15; CDR3aa: CASSLAWLSTGELFF; CDR3nt: TGTGCCAGCAGCTTGGCCTGGTTGAGCACCGGGGAGCTGTTTTTT
v_gene: TRBV5-5; j_gene: TRBJ2-7; abundance: few; d_gene: .; len: 14; CDR3aa: CASSLGGAYDEQYF; CDR3nt: TGTGCCAGCAGCTTGGGCGGTGCTTACGACGAGCAGTACTTC
v_gene: TRBV7-3; j_gene: TRBJ2-1; abundance: few; d_gene: TRBD2; len: 15; CDR3aa: CASSLSSGGASEQFF; CDR3nt: TGTGCCAGCAGCTTAAGTAGCGGGGGGGCCAGTGAGCAGTTCTTC
v_gene: TRBV12-3/TRBV12-4; j_gene: TRBJ1-1; abundance: few; d_gene: .; len: 15; CDR3aa: CASSLGGMGNTEAFF; CDR3nt: TGTGCCAGCAGTTTAGGGGGGATGGGTAACACTGAAGCTTTCTTT
v_gene: TRBV5-1; j_gene: TRBJ1-1; abundance: .; d_gene: .; len: 14; CDR3aa: CASSIRGQHTEAFF; CDR3nt: TGCGCCAGCAGCATAAGAGGTCAGCACACTGAAGCTTTCTTT
v_gene: TRBV20-1; j_gene: TRBJ1-2; abundance: .; d_gene: TRBD1; len: 15; CDR3aa: CSARRPGGQGYGYTF; CDR3nt: TGCAGTGCTAGGCGACCGGGAGGACAGGGATATGGCTACACCTTC
v_gene: TRBV7-9; j_gene: TRBJ2-5; abundance: .; d_gene: TRBD1; len: 18; CDR3aa: CASSPFPGQGRFMETQYF; CDR3nt: TGTGCCAGCAGTCCTTTCCCGGGACAGGGACGATTCATGGAGACCCAGTACTTC
v_gene: TRBV12-3/TRBV12-4; j_gene: TRBJ1-2; abundance: .; d_gene: TRBD1; len: 14; CDR3aa: CASRGTGQDYGYTF; CDR3nt: TGTGCCAGCAGGGGGACCGGACAGGACTATGGCTACACCTTC
v_gene: TRBV6-2/TRBV6-3; j_gene: TRBJ1-1; abundance: .; d_gene: .; len: 18; CDR3aa: CASTLLRAQVGPNTEAFF; CDR3nt: TGTGCCAGCACCCTACTAAGAGCCCAGGTAGGACCAAACACTGAAGCTTTCTTT
v_gene: TRBV5-5; j_gene: TRBJ1-5; abundance: few; d_gene: TRBD1; len: 15; CDR3aa: CASRLTDRGHQPQHF; CDR3nt: TGTGCCAGCAGACTAACTGACAGGGGACATCAGCCCCAGCATTTT
v_gene: TRBV6-5; j_gene: TRBJ2-3; abundance: .; d_gene: TRBD2; len: 16; CDR3aa: CASSFRGGGSTDTQYF; CDR3nt: TGTGCCAGCAGTTTCCGGGGCGGGGGGAGCACAGATACGCAGTATTTT
v_gene: TRBV7-6; j_gene: TRBJ2-6; abundance: once; d_gene: .; len: 15; CDR3aa: CASSTWGPGANVLTF; CDR3nt: TGTGCCAGCAGCACCTGGGGGCCTGGGGCCAACGTCCTGACTTTC
v_gene: TRBV29-1; j_gene: TRBJ1-2; abundance: .; d_gene: TRBD1; len: 15; CDR3aa: CSVEGTGWQFFGYTF; CDR3nt: TGCAGCGTTGAGGGGACAGGGTGGCAGTTTTTTGGCTACACCTTC
v_gene: TRBV18; j_gene: TRBJ2-2; abundance: .; d_gene: .; len: 14; CDR3aa: CASSPARSTGELFF; CDR3nt: TGTGCCAGCTCACCAGCTAGGAGCACCGGGGAGCTGTTTTTT
v_gene: TRBV4-1; j_gene: TRBJ1-1; abundance: .; d_gene: .; len: 14; CDR3aa: CASSHVRGYTEAFF; CDR3nt: TGCGCCAGCAGCCATGTCAGGGGATACACTGAAGCTTTCTTT
v_gene: TRBV5-1; j_gene: TRBJ2-1; abundance: few; d_gene: TRBD1; len: 18; CDR3aa: CASSPGQVATRIGGEQFF; CDR3nt: TGCGCCAGCAGCCCGGGACAGGTGGCCACACGAATTGGGGGTGAGCAGTTCTTC
v_gene: TRBV7-9; j_gene: TRBJ2-1; abundance: few; d_gene: .; len: 15; CDR3aa: CASSSLGTTYNEQFF; CDR3nt: TGTGCCAGCAGCTCGCTCGGTACAACCTACAATGAGCAGTTCTTC
v_gene: TRBV29-1; j_gene: TRBJ1-2; abundance: .; d_gene: .; len: 12; CDR3aa: CSVGARVNGYTF; CDR3nt: TGCAGCGTTGGGGCCAGGGTGAATGGCTACACCTTC
v_gene: TRBV5-4; j_gene: TRBJ1-4; abundance: many; d_gene: .; len: 15; CDR3aa: CASSDNRGLNEKLFF; CDR3nt: TGTGCCAGCAGTGATAATCGGGGTCTTAATGAAAAACTGTTTTTT
v_gene: TRBV4-2; j_gene: TRBJ2-7; abundance: .; d_gene: .; len: 15; CDR3aa: CASSQVVLGAYEQYF; CDR3nt: TGTGCCAGCAGCCAAGTCGTACTGGGGGCCTACGAGCAGTACTTC
v_gene: TRBV5-6; j_gene: TRBJ1-6; abundance: .; d_gene: .; len: 12; CDR3aa: CASSSGWSPLHF; CDR3nt: TGTGCCAGCAGCTCAGGGTGGTCACCCCTCCACTTT
v_gene: TRBV7-9; j_gene: TRBJ2-2; abundance: few; d_gene: TRBD1; len: 16; CDR3aa: CASSQYGTENTGELFF; CDR3nt: TGTGCCAGCAGCCAATACGGGACAGAGAACACCGGGGAGCTGTTTTTT
v_gene: TRBV5-1; j_gene: TRBJ1-5; abundance: many; d_gene: .; len: 15; CDR3aa: CASSLQGISNQPQHF; CDR3nt: TGCGCCAGCAGCCTCCAGGGCATCAGCAATCAGCCCCAGCATTTT